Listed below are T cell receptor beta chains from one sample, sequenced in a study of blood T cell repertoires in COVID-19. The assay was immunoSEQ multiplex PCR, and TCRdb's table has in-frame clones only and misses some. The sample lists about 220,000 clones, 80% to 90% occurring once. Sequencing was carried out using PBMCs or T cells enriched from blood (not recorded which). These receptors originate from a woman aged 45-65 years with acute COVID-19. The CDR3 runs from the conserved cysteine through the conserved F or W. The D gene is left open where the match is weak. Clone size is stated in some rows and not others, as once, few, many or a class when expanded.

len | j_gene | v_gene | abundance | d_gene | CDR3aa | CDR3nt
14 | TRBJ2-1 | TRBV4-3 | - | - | CASSHTQGQGEQFF | TGCGCCAGCAGCCACACACAGGGCCAAGGTGAGCAGTTCTTC
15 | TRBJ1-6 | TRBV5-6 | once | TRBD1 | CASSLGQGSNSPLHF | TGTGCCAGCAGCTTGGGACAGGGGAGTAATTCACCCCTCCACTTT
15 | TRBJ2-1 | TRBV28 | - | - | CASSLPGTYYNEQFF | TGTGCCAGCAGTTTACCCGGGACTTACTACAATGAGCAGTTCTTC
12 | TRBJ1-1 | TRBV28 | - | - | CASSFPRTEAFF | TGTGCCAGCAGTTTTCCGAGAACTGAAGCTTTCTTT
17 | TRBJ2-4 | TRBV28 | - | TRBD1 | CASSSSFGTGGVNIQYF | TGTGCCAGCAGTTCCTCGTTCGGGACAGGGGGTGTGAACATTCAGTACTTC
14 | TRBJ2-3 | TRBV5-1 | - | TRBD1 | CASSFGRGPDTQYF | TGCGCCAGCAGCTTTGGCAGGGGGCCAGATACGCAGTATTTT
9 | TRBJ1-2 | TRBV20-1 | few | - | CRTGGGYTF | TGCAGGACAGGTGGCGGCTACACCTTC
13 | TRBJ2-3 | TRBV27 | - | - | CASGLVIADTQYF | TGTGCCAGCGGCTTGGTGATCGCAGATACGCAGTATTTT
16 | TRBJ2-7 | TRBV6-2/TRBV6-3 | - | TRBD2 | CASSYSTLAGGIEQYF | TGTGCCAGCAGTTACTCGACACTAGCGGGGGGGATCGAGCAGTACTTC
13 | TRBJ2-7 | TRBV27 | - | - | CASSFILAAEQYF | TGTGCCAGCAGTTTCATACTAGCCGCCGAGCAGTACTTC
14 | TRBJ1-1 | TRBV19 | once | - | CASSPPGWLGEAFF | TGTGCCAGTAGTCCCCCTGGGTGGCTAGGTGAAGCTTTCTTT
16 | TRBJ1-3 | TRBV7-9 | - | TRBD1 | CASSPDEGQGGNTIYF | TGTGCCAGCAGCCCAGACGAGGGACAGGGAGGAAACACCATATATTTT
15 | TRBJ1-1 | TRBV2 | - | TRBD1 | CASRGTPQGRTEAFF | TGTGCCAGCAGGGGGACACCACAGGGGAGGACTGAAGCTTTCTTT
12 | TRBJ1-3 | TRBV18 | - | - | CASSPEGNTIYF | TGTGCCAGCTCACCGGAGGGCAACACCATATATTTT
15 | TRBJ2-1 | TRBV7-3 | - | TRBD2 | CASSLTSGRANEQFF | TGTGCCAGCAGCCTCACTAGCGGGAGGGCCAATGAGCAGTTCTTC
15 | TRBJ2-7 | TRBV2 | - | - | CASRDPDGRFHEQYF | TGTGCCAGCAGGGACCCTGACGGGAGATTCCACGAGCAGTACTTC
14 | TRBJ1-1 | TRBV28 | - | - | CASSLLGGNTEAFF | TGTGCCAGCAGCCTTTTGGGGGGAAACACTGAAGCTTTCTTT
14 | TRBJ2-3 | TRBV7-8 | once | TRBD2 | CASSFGGSLDTQYF | TGTGCCAGCAGCTTTGGCGGGAGTTTGGATACGCAGTATTTT
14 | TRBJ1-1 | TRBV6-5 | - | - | CASSFLTGGTEAFF | TGTGCCAGCAGTTTCCTCACGGGGGGCACTGAAGCTTTCTTT
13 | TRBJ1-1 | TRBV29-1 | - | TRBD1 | CSDFQGARGEAFF | TGCAGCGACTTCCAGGGGGCGCGGGGTGAAGCTTTCTTT
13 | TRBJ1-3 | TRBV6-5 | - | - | CASSSYTGNTIYF | TGTGCCAGCAGTTCTTACACTGGAAACACCATATATTTT
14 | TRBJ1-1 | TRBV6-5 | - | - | CASSPTGPGAEAFF | TGTGCCAGCAGCCCGACGGGCCCAGGGGCTGAAGCTTTCTTT
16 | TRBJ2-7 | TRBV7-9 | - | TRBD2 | CASSPQTSGRAYEQYF | TGTGCCAGCAGCCCGCAGACTAGCGGGAGAGCGTACGAGCAGTACTTC
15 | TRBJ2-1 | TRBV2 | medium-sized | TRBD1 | CASSSPGTANNEQFF | TGTGCCAGCAGTTCCCCCGGGACAGCAAACAATGAGCAGTTCTTC
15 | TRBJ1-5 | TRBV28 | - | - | CASSLRGASNQPQHF | TGTGCCAGCAGTTTACGGGGGGCCAGCAATCAGCCCCAGCATTTT
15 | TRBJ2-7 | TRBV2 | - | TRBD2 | CASTLIAGAIHEQYF | TGTGCCAGCACCCTGATAGCGGGAGCCATCCACGAGCAGTACTTC
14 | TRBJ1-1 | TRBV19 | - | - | CASSIGGPNTEAFF | TGTGCCAGTAGTATAGGAGGGCCGAACACTGAAGCTTTCTTT
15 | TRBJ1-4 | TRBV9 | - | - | CASTGGRAPNEKLFF | TGTGCCAGCACTGGTGGGAGGGCCCCTAATGAAAAACTGTTTTTT
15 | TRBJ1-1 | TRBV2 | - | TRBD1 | CASSESRGLGGEAFF | TGTGCCAGCAGTGAAAGCAGGGGGCTAGGTGGTGAAGCTTTCTTT
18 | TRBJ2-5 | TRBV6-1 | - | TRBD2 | CASSERGTSLGIGETQYF | TGTGCCAGCAGTGAAAGGGGGACTAGCCTAGGTATCGGAGAGACCCAGTACTTC
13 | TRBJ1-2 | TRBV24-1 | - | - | CATSKDSFYGYTF | TGTGCCACCAGCAAAGACAGCTTCTATGGCTACACCTTC
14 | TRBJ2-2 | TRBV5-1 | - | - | CASTVPGQGGELFF | TGCGCCAGCACCGTCCCGGGACAAGGCGGGGAGCTGTTTTTT
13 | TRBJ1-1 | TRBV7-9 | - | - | CASSLVRNTEAFF | TGTGCCAGCAGCTTAGTTCGGAACACTGAAGCTTTCTTT
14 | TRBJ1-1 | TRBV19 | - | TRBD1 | CASSNRGRSAEAFF | TGTGCCAGTAGTAACAGGGGGCGTAGCGCTGAAGCTTTCTTT
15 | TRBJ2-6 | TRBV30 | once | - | CAWSVGGSGANVLTF | TGTGCCTGGAGTGTGGGCGGGTCTGGGGCCAACGTCCTGACTTTC
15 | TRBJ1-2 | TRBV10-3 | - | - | CAISELRGGTYGYTF | TGTGCCATCAGTGAGTTGAGGGGGGGTACCTATGGCTACACCTTC
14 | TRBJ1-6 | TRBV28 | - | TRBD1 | CASNQGAGNSPLHF | TGTGCCAGTAATCAGGGGGCAGGTAATTCACCCCTCCACTTT
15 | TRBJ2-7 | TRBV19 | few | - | CASTMGGGSSYEQYF | TGTGCCAGTACCATGGGAGGGGGAAGCTCCTACGAGCAGTACTTC
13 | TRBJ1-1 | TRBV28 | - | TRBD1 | CASSSGGSTEAFF | TGTGCCAGCAGTTCAGGGGGGAGCACTGAAGCTTTCTTT
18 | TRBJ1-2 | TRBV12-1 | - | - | CASSSLRPGDWEIYGYTF | TGTGCCAGCAGCTCGCTACGACCCGGGGACTGGGAAATCTATGGCTACACCTTC
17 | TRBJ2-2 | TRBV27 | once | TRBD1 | CASTQGPGTGNTGELFF | TGTGCCAGCACCCAAGGACCCGGGACAGGGAACACCGGGGAGCTGTTTTTT
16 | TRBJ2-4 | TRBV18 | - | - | CASSPPRTGAKNIQYF | TGTGCCAGCTCACCACCGAGGACGGGGGCCAAAAACATTCAGTACTTC